This note documents a single T cell receptor (beta chain) sequence. Antigen unknown. The source of the sample is a study of response to subunit inactivated influenza vaccine. The V end lost 0 bases, the J end lost 7 bases, and 10 bases lay between the germline ends. Looked up from germline, CDR1 is SGDLS and CDR2 is YYNGEE. The CDR3 contains 13 residues. TCRdb called the RT-PCR reads again in MiXCR, with one record for every CDR3 protein. The repertoire includes roughly 630,000 distinct CDR3 sequences, 14% of them detected once, and approximately 7.6% sits in the top ten. Study-wide findings and caveats: Authors suggested seasonal influenza vaccinations each recruit few new T cells.

The TCR sequence derives from a man in his fifties who received an inactivated influenza vaccine. The chain is built from TRBV9 and TRBJ2-5; no clear D. The sequencing used PBMCs from blood, collected 14 to 15 days before vaccination. CDR3 in amino acids: CASSVAVGRTQYF. In nucleotides, the CDR3 is TGTGCCAGCAGCGTAGCCGTGGGCAGGACCCAGTACTTC.